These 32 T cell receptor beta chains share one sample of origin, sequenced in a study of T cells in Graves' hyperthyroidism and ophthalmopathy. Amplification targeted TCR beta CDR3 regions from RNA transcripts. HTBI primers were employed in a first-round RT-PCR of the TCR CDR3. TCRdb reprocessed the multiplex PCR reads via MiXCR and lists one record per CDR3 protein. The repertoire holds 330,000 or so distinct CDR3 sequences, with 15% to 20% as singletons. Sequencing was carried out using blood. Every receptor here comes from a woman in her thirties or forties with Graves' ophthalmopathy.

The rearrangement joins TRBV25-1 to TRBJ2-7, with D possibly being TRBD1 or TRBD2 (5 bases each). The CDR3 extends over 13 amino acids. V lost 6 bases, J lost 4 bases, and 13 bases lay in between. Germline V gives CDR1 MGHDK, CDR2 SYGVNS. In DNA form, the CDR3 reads TGTGCCAGCAGATCAGGGTCGGGATACGAGCAGTACTTC. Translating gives CASRSGSGYEQYF.

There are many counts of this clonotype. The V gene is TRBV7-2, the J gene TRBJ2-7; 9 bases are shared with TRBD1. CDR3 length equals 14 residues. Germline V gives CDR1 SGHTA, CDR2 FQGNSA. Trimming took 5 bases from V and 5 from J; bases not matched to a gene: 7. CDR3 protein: CASSTTGGRNEQYF. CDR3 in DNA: TGTGCCAGCAGCACAACAGGGGGCAGGAACGAGCAGTACTTC.

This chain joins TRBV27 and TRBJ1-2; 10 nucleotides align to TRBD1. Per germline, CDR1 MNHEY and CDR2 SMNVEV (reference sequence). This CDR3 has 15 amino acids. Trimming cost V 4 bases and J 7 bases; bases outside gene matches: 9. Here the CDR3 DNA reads TGTGCCAGCAGTTCAGGGACCGGGACAGGGGTTGGCTACACCTTC. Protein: CASSSGTGTGVGYTF.

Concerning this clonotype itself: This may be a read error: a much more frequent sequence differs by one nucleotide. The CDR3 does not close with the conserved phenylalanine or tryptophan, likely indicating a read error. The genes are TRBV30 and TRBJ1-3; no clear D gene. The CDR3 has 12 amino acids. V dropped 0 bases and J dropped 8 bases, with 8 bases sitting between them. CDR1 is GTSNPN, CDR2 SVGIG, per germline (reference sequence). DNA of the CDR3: TGTGCCTGGAGTGTACTTGTGGACACCATATATCTT. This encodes CAWSVLVDTIYL.

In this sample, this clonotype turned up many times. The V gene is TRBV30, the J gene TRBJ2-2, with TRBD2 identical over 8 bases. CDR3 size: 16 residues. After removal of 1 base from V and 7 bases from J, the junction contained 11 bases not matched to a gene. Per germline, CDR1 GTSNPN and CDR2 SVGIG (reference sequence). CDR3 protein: CAWSGGSGKAIGELFF. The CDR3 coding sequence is TGTGCCTGGAGTGGGGGTAGCGGGAAGGCGATCGGGGAGCTGTTTTTT.

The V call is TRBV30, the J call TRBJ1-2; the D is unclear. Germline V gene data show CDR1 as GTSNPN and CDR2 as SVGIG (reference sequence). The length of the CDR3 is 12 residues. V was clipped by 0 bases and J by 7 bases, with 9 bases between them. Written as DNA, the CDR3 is TGTGCCTGGAGTGTGAGGATGGGTGGCTACACCTTC. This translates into CAWSVRMGGYTF. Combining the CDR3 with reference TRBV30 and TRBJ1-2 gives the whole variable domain SQTIHQWPATLVQPVGSPLSLECTVEGTSNPNLYWYRQAAGRGLQLLFYSVGIGQISSEVPQNLSASRPQDRQFILSSKKLLLSDSGFYLCAWSVRMGGYTFGSGTRLTVV.

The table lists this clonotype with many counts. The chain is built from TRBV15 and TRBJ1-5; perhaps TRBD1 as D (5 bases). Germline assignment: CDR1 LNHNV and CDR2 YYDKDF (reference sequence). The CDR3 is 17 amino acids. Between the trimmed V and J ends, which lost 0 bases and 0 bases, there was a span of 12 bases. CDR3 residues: CATSRDLEGLSNQPQHF. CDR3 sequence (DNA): TGTGCCACCAGCAGAGATCTGGAGGGGCTTAGCAATCAGCCCCAGCATTTT. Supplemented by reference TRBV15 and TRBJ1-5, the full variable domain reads DAMVIQNPRYQVTQFGKPVTLSCSQTLNHNVMYWYQQKSSQAPKLLFHYYDKDFNNEADTPDNFQSRRPNTSFCFLDIRSPGLGDTAMYLCATSRDLEGLSNQPQHFGDGTRLSIL.

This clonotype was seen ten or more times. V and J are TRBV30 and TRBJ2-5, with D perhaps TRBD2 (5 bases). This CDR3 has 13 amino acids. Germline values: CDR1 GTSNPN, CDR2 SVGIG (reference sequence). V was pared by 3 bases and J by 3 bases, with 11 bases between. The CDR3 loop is CAWRPFGKETQYF. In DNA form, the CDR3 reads TGTGCCTGGAGGCCTTTCGGGAAAGAGACCCAGTACTTC.

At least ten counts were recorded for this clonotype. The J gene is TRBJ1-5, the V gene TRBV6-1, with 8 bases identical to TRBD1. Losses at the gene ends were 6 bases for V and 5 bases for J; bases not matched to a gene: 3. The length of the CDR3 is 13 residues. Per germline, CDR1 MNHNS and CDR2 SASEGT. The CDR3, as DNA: TGTGCCAGCAGATCGACAGGGGATCAGCCCCAGCATTTT. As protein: CASRSTGDQPQHF.

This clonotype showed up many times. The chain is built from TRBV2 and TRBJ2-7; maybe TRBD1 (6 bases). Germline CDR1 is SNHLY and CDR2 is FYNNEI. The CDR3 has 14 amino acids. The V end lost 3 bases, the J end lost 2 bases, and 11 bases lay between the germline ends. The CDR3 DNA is TGTGCCAGCAGTGATGCAGGGGAAACCTACGAGCAGTACTTC. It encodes CASSDAGETYEQYF. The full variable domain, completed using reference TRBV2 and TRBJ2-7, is EPEVTQTPSHQVTQMGQEVILRCVPISNHLYFYWYRQILGQKVEFLVSFYNNEISEKSEIFDDQFSVERPDGSNFTLKIRSTKLEDSAMYFCASSDAGETYEQYFGPGTRLTVT.

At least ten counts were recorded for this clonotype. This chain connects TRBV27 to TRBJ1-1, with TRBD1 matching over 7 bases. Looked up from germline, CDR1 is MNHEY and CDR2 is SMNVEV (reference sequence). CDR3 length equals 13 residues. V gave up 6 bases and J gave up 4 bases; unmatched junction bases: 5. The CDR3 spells CASREGGFTEAFF. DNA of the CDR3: TGTGCCAGCAGAGAAGGGGGCTTCACTGAAGCTTTCTTT.

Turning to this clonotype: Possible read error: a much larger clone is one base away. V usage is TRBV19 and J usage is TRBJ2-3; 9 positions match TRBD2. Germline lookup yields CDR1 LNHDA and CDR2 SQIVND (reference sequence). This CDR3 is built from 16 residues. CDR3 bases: TGTGCCACCCGCCGGGCGATAGGGACTAGCATAGATACGCAGTATTTT. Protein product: CATRRAIGTSIDTQYF.

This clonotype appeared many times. The chain's CDR3 is CASSLGGRYTEAFF. The CDR3 region has the DNA TGTGCCAGCAGCTTAGGGGGGAGGTACACTGAAGCTTTCTTT. This chain joins TRBV7-8 and TRBJ1-1; tentatively, D is TRBD1 (5 bases). Germline values: CDR1 SGHVS, CDR2 FQNEAQ. V was shortened by 1 base and J by 3 bases, with 9 bases between the two germline ends. The CDR3 spans 14 residues.

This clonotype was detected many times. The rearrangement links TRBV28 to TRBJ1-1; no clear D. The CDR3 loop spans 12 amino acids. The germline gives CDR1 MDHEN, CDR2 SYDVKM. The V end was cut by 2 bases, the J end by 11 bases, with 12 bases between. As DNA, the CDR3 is TGTGCCAGCAGTTTACGGCTCGTTGGGGCTTTCTTT. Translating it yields CASSLRLVGAFF.

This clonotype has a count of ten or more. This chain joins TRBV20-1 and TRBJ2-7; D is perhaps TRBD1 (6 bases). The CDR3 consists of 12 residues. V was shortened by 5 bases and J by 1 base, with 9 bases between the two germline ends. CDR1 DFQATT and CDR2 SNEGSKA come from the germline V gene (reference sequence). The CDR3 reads CSAVDRSYEQYF. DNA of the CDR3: TGCAGTGCTGTGGACAGATCCTACGAGCAGTACTTC.

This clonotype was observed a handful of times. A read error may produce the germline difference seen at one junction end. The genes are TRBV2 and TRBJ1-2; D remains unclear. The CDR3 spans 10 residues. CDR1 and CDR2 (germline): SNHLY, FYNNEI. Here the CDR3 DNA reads TGTGGCAGCAGTGAACACGGCTACATCTTC. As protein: CGSSEHGYIF.

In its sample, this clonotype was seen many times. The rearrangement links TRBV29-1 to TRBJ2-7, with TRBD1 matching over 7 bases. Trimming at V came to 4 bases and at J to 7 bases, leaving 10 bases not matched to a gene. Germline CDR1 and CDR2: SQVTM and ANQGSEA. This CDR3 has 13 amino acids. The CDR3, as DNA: TGCAGCGTTGGGAAAAATAGGGGGCATGAGCAGTACTTC. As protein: CSVGKNRGHEQYF.

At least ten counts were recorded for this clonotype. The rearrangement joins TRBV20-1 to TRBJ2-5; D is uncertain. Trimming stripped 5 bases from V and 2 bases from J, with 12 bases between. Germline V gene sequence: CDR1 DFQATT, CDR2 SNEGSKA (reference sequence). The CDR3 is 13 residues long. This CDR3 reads CSAPTTQQETQYF. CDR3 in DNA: TGCAGTGCTCCGACGACCCAACAAGAGACCCAGTACTTC.

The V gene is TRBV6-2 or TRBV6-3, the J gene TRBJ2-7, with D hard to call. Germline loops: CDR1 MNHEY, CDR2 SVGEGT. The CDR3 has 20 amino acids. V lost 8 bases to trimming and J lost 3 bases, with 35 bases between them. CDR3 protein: CASPADSEMWAAPIYYEQYF. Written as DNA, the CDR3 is TGTGCCAGCCCCGCCGATTCGGAAATGTGGGCAGCTCCAATCTACTACGAGCAGTACTTC.

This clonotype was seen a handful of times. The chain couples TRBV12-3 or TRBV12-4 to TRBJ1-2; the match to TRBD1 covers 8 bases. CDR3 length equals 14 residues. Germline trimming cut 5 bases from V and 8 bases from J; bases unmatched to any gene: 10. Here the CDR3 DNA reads TGTGCCAGCAGTACAGGACAGGGTCTGGGCGGCTACACCTTC. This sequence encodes CASSTGQGLGGYTF.

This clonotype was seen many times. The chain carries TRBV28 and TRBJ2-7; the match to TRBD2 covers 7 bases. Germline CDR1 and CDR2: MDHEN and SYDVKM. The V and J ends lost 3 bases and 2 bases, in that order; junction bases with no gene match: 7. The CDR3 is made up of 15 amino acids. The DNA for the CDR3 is TGTGCCAGCAGTTTGCCACTAGGACTAGCCTACGAGCAGTACTTC. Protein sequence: CASSLPLGLAYEQYF. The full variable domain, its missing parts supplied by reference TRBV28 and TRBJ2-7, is DVKVTQSSRYLVKRTGEKVFLECVQDMDHENMFWYRQDPGLGLRLIYFSYDVKMKEKGDIPEGYSVSREKKERFSLILESASTNQTSMYLCASSLPLGLAYEQYFGPGTRLTVT.

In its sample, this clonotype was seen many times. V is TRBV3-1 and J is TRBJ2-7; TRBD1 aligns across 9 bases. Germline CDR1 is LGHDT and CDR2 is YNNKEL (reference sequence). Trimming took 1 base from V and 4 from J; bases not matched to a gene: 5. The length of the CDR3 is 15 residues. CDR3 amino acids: CASSQAGTGRYEQYF. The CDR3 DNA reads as TGTGCCAGCAGCCAAGCCGGGACAGGGAGGTACGAGCAGTACTTC.

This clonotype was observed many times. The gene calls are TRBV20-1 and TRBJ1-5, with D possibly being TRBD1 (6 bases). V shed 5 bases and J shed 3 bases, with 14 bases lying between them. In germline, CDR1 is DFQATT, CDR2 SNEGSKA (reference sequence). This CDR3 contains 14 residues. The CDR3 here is CSALQGPYNQPQHF. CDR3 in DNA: TGCAGTGCTCTTCAGGGGCCATACAATCAGCCCCAGCATTTT.

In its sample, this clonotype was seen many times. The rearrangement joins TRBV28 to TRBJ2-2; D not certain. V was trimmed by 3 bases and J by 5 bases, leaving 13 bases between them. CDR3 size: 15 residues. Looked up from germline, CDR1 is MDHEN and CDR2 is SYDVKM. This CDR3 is CASSFGSLVTGELFF. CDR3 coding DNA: TGTGCCAGCAGTTTCGGTAGCCTAGTGACCGGGGAGCTGTTTTTT.

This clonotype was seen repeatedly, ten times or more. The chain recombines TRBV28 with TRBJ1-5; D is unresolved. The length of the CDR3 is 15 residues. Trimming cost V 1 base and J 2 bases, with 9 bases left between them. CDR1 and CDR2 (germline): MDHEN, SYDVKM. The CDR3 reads CASSLSISGNQPQHF. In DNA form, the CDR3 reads TGTGCCAGCAGTTTATCCATCTCAGGCAATCAGCCCCAGCATTTT.

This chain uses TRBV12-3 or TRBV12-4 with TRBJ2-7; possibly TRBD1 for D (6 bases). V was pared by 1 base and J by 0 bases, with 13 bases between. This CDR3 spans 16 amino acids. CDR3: CASSLVQGTGSYEQYF. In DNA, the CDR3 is TGTGCCAGCAGTTTAGTGCAGGGGACCGGCTCCTACGAGCAGTACTTC.

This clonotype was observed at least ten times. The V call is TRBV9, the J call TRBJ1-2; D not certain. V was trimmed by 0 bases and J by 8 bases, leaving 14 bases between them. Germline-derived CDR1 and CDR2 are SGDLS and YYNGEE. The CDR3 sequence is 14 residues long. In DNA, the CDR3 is TGTGCCAGCAGCGTAGATGGGAATCCCTGGGGCTACACCTTC. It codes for CASSVDGNPWGYTF.

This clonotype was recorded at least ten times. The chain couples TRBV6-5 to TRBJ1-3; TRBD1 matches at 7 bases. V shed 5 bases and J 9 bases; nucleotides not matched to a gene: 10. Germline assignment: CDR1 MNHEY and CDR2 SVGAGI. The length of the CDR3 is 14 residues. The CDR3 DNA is TGTGCCAGCAGTCGAGGGACAGAAGAGAGCACCATATATTTT. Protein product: CASSRGTEESTIYF.

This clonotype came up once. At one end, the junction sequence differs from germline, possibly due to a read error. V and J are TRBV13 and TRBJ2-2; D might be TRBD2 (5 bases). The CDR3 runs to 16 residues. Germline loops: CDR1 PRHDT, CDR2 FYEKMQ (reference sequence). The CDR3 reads CASSLGGMEATGELSF. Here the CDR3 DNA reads TGTGCCAGCAGCTTAGGTGGCATGGAGGCGACCGGGGAGCTGTCTTTT.

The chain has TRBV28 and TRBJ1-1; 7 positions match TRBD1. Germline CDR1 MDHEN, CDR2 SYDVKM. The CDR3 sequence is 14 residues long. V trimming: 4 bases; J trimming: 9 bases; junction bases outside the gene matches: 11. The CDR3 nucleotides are TGTGCCAGCAGTTCCCTAGGGGGCGAGGTGAAAGCTTTCTTT. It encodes CASSSLGGEVKAFF.

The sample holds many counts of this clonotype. This CDR3 reads CASSQDSGPSYEQYF. The CDR3 DNA reads TGTGCCAGCAGTCAAGACTCCGGTCCGTCCTACGAGCAGTACTTC. The chain is built from TRBV6-1 and TRBJ2-7; D gene ambiguous. Germline V gene sequence: CDR1 MNHNS, CDR2 SASEGT. The ends were cut back, 5 bases at V and 1 base at J, with 15 bases in the middle. The CDR3 length is 15 residues.

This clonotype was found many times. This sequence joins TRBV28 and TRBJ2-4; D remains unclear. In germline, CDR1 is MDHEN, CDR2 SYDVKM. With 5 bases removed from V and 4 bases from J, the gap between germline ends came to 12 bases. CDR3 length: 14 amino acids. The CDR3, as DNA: TGTGCCAGCAGTATCCCGGGTTCGAAAAACATTCAGTACTTC. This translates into CASSIPGSKNIQYF.